This T cell receptor (beta chain) came from a study of vaccination and CD4 T cells after COVID-19 (dated by TCRdb to 2021 to 2024). With regard to the full study: Convalescent patients had a positive SARS-CoV-2 result on nasal swab PCR, and of these patients, several had mild disease and one had severe disease. The convalescent cohort included six males and four females, with two Hispanic individuals, seven Caucasians, two Asians and one multiracial person. Each participant got two doses of either the Pfizer-BioNTech BNT162b2 vaccine (n=8) or the Moderna mRNA-1273 vaccine (n=2). Post-COVID blood samples were collected from convalescent patients a median of approximately 93 days after diagnosis, with a range of about 30 to 161 days. Post-vaccine blood samples were taken a median of around 70 days after the second vaccine dose, with a range of 14 to 241 days. Culture stimuli were overlapping spike peptide pools from SARS-CoV-2 and from the common cold coronaviruses HCoV-NL63, HCoV-OC43 and HCoV-229E. As controls, cultures received a CEFX viral epitope pool (the positive control), an HIV-1 Nef peptide pool (the negative control), or no peptide at all. In roughly nine COVID-19 convalescent patients and a few infection-naive healthy vaccine recipients, the spike-specific CD4+ TCR repertoire before mRNA vaccination was compared with the repertoire after mRNA vaccination.

Remarks on this clonotype: The specificity of this receptor is unknown. The sample holds no much larger clone one base away, and base qualities are not on file.

Reading the label with the study, this specimen's treatment or condition is: roughly ten-day PBMC culture with coronavirus spike peptide pools or control peptides (ViraFEST assay). The ViraFEST assay was used in the study, in which antigen-specific T cells were expanded with peptide pools and expanded clonotypes were subsequently identified by TCR sequencing. The convalescent patients' positive SARS-CoV-2 PCR tests were from March to December 2020, which was before the Alpha, Beta and Delta variants emerged in the United States. Each well held 2.2 million or so PBMCs cultured in IMDM containing roughly 5% human AB serum and 9 to 10 IU/ml IL-2, with roughly 9.2 ug/ml peptide pools added. Half of the culture medium was replaced with fresh IL-2-containing medium on days 3 and 7. After around 10 days of culture, CD4+ T cells were isolated by negative selection with the EasySep CD4+ T cell isolation kit. Ficoll-Paque Plus gradient centrifugation was used to isolate PBMCs from whole blood, and the isolated PBMCs were then either used fresh or cryopreserved at -140C. Culture conditions were generally each tested in triplicate wells.

The library was generated by PCR. DNA from cultured CD4+ T cells was subjected to TCR sequencing with the Oncomine TCR Beta short-read assay at the Johns Hopkins FTIC core. Genomic DNA was extracted from the cultured CD4+ T cells with the QIAamp micro DNA kit. Oncomine TCR Beta libraries from cultured CD4+ T cells were pooled using unique dual indexes and sequenced on an Illumina iSeq 100. In the paper's pipeline: Non-productive sequences were filtered out, and CDR3s that did not start with C, did not end with F or W, or were shorter than 7 amino acids were discarded. Antigen-specific clonotypes were identified with the MANAFEST web application by comparing peptide-stimulated wells with reference and other culture wells. To be called positive, a clone needed an FDR below 0.05, an odds ratio above 5, and a productive frequency above 0.1% in at least two of three replicate wells. Cross-reactive clonotypes were defined as significantly expanded in both SARS-CoV-2 spike wells and at least one common cold coronavirus spike condition. Similarity between CDR3 sequences was evaluated in R version 3.6.1 using Levenshtein distances (stringdist) and unrooted phylogenetic trees (ape). TCRdb reanalyzed the raw reads on its own, using fastp at Q25 for trimming and MiXCR for clone calling, and kept in-frame beta chains. Rows with a matching CDR3 protein are joined into one entry that keeps the most common DNA and genes. In this record, the V and J calls reflect TCRdb's handling and not the investigators' own analysis. The sample has about 26,000 distinct CDR3 sequences on record, roughly 64% of them singletons. 4% to 5.5% of the sample is in the top ten clones.

Overall results and qualifications from the work: An increase in the median number of SARS-CoV-2-reactive clonotypes from 20 to 25 after infection to 35 to 40 after vaccination was observed, but the change was not found to be significant. The study included relatively few convalescent patients and did not analyze early timepoints after natural infection. Among the post-vaccine SARS-CoV-2-reactive clones in convalescent patients, a median around 86% showed up only after vaccination, which suggests vaccine-specific priming. Of the vaccine-specific clones found in convalescent patients, nearly all (304 of 307) were mono-reactive for SARS-CoV-2 spike instead of being cross-reactive with common cold coronaviruses.

The germline V and J ends show losses of 5 bases and 4 bases respectively, and no gene match explains 9 bases of the junction. CDR1 SEHNR and CDR2 FQNEAQ were looked up in the germline V gene (reference sequence). There are 15 amino acids in the CDR3, from cysteine to phenylalanine inclusive. Solely the CDR3 DNA is kept, with 45 bases framed from the first base. The receptor comes from a human donor who had recovered from COVID-19. Recombination joined TRBV7-9 with TRBJ2-5; 8 bases in between match TRBD1. The sample taken for sequencing was CD4+ T cells from blood, cultured in vitro. This receptor carries the CDR3 CASSLGTGQRETQYF. The DNA sequence is as follows: TGTGCCAGCAGCCTGGGGACAGGCCAGAGAGAGACCCAGTACTTC.